This TCR beta chain was sequenced in a study of CD8+ T cells in alopecia areata (dated by TCRdb to between 2017 and 2018). Some background on the complete study: Treated patients were enrolled in an open-label pilot trial of oral tofacitinib at 5 to 10 mg twice daily for moderate-to-severe alopecia areata. Clonality in the scalp was compared among normal scalp (n=4), patchy alopecia areata scalp (n=8), and alopecia totalis/universalis scalp (n=8). TCRbeta CDR3 regions were amplified by immunoSEQ multiplex PCR with 35 Vbeta forward and 13 Jbeta reverse primers. RNA was obtained with the PAXgene miRNA kit for fixed scalp, the miRNeasy kit for PBMCs, and the RNeasy kit for mouse skin. Scalp tissue and sorted CD4+ and CD8+ peripheral blood T cells from patchy and totalis/universalis alopecia areata patients and from healthy controls were covered by human TCRbeta sequencing. To study T cell clonal expansion in alopecia areata, the researchers applied high-throughput TCRbeta sequencing to both the C3H/HeJ mouse model and human patients. Patients stayed on tofacitinib for 6 to 18 months and then had 6 months of follow-up off drug so that delayed response and recurrence could be assessed. Biopsies were taken from tofacitinib-treated patients at baseline and again at 4 and 24 weeks into treatment, and several of those patients also had a later scalp biopsy. For the treated patients, the SALT score, which quantifies what percentage of scalp surface area is affected, served as the measure of disease severity.

To prepare the library, the immunoSEQ multiplex PCR assay was applied. RNA was extracted from all samples and reverse transcribed into cDNA, which served as template for TCR sequencing. First-strand cDNA was synthesized using SuperScript III with a 2:1 mix of oligo-dT and random hexamers. A synthetic immune receptor repertoire was used to assess amplification bias, and residual bias was removed computationally. The study's own analysis went as follows. Raw reads were preprocessed to remove errors, and CDR3 was defined by IMGT conventions from the conserved cysteine to phenylalanine. Clonality was computed as 1 minus the Shannon entropy, with the entropy normalized by log2 of the number of productive unique TCRs. Whether each scalp clone was CD4 or CD8 was inferred by checking scalp TCRbeta sequences against the CD4 and CD8 repertoires from sorted blood. Entries here come from immuneACCESS through TCRdb and include only in-frame sequences with V and J called. Some clones fail to appear in such tables; in the studies checked, an unresolved V gene covers under half of the shortfall, and the cause of the remainder is unknown. The V and J calls and clone size come from that table; D and trimming were worked out from the DNA. For this sample there are 200,000 or so clones; roughly 60% appear just once. Clones ranked in the top ten supply 5.5% to 6% of the sample.

Results the study describes overall, beyond this receptor: Compared with mice, TCR sequences shared between patients were less clear, possibly partly because of HLA diversity across the patient population. Lesional scalp, especially in alopecia totalis/universalis, showed higher clonality and more expanded CD8+ clones than normal scalp, suggesting antigenic drive. The treated cohort was small, with a single nonresponder, so links between baseline CD8+ expansion and response need larger studies. During tofacitinib treatment, many expanded lesional clones stuck around in both scalp and blood, and this persistence may partly explain why relapse happens after treatment is stopped. Resident alphabeta T cells in normal human skin are also sequenced, complicating scalp TCR repertoire analysis, unlike mouse skin dominated by gammadelta T cells. Scalp clonality and the number of expanded CD8+ clones among the top 100 scalp clones were significantly decreased by tofacitinib.

The time point label on this specimen signifies: around 22 weeks on oral tofacitinib. This specimen's treatment or condition label, interpreted: oral pan-JAK inhibitor, 5-10 mg twice daily. Lesional scalp punch biopsies and peripheral blood were obtained from alopecia areata patients. After PBMCs were isolated by density centrifugation and stained for CD3, CD4 and CD8, a FACSAria was used to sort CD4+ and CD8+ T cells. With respect to this clone: Its antigen has not been determined. No much larger clonotype is one base removed from it; base qualities were not supplied.

The CDR3 holds 14 amino acids from the cysteine to the phenylalanine. Here the CDR3 DNA is all that survives: 42 bases in frame from base 1. Trimming costs V 0 bases and J 3 bases, and their ends lie 9 bases apart. CDR1 is given as SGHNT and CDR2 as YYREEE, both from the germline V gene (reference sequence). The receptor chain draws on TRBV5-4 and TRBJ1-1, and possibly TRBD1, on 5 matching bases. The source of this sequence is a human donor with alopecia areata. Source: CD4+ T cells sorted from blood, taken at week 24, from a patient treated with tofacitinib. The nucleotide sequence reads TGTGCCAGCAGCTTGGAGCCAGGGCACACTGAAGCTTTCTTT. Translated, this gives CASSLEPGHTEAFF. The CDR3 plus the reference TRBV5-4 and TRBJ1-1 genes for the other parts give the full variable domain: ETGVTQSPTHLIKTRGQQVTLRCSSQSGHNTVSWYQQALGQGPQFIFQYYREEENGRGNFPPRFSGLQFPNYSSELNVNALELDDSALYLCASSLEPGHTEAFFGQGTRLTVV.